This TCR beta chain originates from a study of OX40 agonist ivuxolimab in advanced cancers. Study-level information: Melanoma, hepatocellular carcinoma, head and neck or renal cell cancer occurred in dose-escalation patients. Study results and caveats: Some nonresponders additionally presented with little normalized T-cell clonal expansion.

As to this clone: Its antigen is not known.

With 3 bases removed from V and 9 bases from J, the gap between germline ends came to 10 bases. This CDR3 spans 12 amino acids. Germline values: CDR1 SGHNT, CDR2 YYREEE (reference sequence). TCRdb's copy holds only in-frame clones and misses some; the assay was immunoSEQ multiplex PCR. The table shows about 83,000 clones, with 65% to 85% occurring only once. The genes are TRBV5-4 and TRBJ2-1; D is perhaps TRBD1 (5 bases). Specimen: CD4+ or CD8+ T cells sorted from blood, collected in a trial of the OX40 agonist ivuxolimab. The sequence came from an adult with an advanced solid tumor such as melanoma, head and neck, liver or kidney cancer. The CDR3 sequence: CASSSQVGEQFF. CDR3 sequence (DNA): TGTGCCAGCAGCTCACAGGTGGGTGAGCAGTTCTTC. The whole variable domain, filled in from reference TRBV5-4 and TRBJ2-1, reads ETGVTQSPTHLIKTRGQQVTLRCSSQSGHNTVSWYQQALGQGPQFIFQYYREEENGRGNFPPRFSGLQFPNYSSELNVNALELDDSALYLCASSSQVGEQFFGPGTRLTVL.